These 23 T cell receptor beta chains were all obtained from the same sample, sequenced in a study of T cell responses to AZD1222 COVID-19 vaccine. Clones were sequenced by immunoSEQ multiplex PCR, and TCRdb holds only the in-frame ones, with some missing. The sample holds around 120,000 clones, around nine tenths seen once. Sample: peripheral blood, taken 28 days after the second AZD1222 dose. Every receptor here comes from an adult who received the AZD1222 COVID-19 vaccine.

This rearrangement joins TRBV6-2 or TRBV6-3 to TRBJ1-2; D is unresolved. With 4 bases removed from V and 7 bases from J, the gap between germline ends came to 10 bases. The CDR3 consists of 12 residues. Germline V gene sequence: CDR1 MNHEY, CDR2 SVGEGT. CDR3 region: CASSSPNRGYTF. The CDR3 DNA is TGTGCCAGCAGTTCTCCCAACCGTGGCTACACCTTC.

This chain connects TRBV11-3 to TRBJ2-5; tentatively, D is TRBD2 (5 bases). The CDR3 runs 14 residues. Germline V lookup: CDR1 SGHNT, CDR2 YENEEA. Trimming cost V 0 bases and J 6 bases, with 11 bases left between them. The CDR3 sequence is CASSLEASLQTQYF. Written as DNA, the CDR3 is TGTGCCAGCAGCTTAGAGGCTAGCTTGCAGACCCAGTACTTC.

The chain couples TRBV7-2 to TRBJ2-6; D call uncertain. CDR3 length: 16 residues. Per germline, CDR1 SGHTA and CDR2 FQGNSA. The V and J ends lost 6 bases and 0 bases respectively, with 12 bases between them. Here the CDR3 reads CASSLQSSSGANVLTF. CDR3 DNA sequence: TGTGCCAGCAGTCTTCAATCTAGCTCTGGGGCCAACGTCCTGACTTTC. Using reference TRBV7-2 and TRBJ2-6 for the parts outside the CDR3, the full variable domain is GAGVSQSPSNKVTEKGKDVELRCDPISGHTALYWYRQSLGQGLEFLIYFQGNSAPDKSGLPSDRFSAERTGGSVSTLTIQRTQQEDSAVYLCASSLQSSSGANVLTFGAGSRLTVL.

CDR3 protein: CASSLRDSSYQPQHF. The CDR3, as DNA: TGTGCCAGCAGCTTAAGGGACAGCTCTTATCAGCCCCAGCATTTT. The J gene is TRBJ1-5, the V gene TRBV7-2, with 7 bases identical to TRBD1. V lost 2 bases, J lost 5 bases, and 6 bases stayed unmatched. This CDR3 comprises 15 residues. The germline V gene has CDR1 SGHTA and CDR2 FQGNSA.

This sequence joins TRBV6-5 and TRBJ1-3; D not resolved. The ends were cut back, 8 bases at V and 7 bases at J, with 18 bases in the middle. The CDR3 is made up of 14 amino acids. CDR1 is MNHEY, CDR2 SVGAGI, per germline. CDR3 in amino acids: CASGRLDSGNTIYF. The CDR3 nucleotides read TGTGCCAGCGGTCGCTTGGACTCGGGGAACACCATATATTTT.

J is TRBJ1-2 and V is TRBV6-1; D gene ambiguous. Germline-derived CDR1 and CDR2 are MNHNS and SASEGT. The CDR3 is 15 residues long. V gave up 3 bases and J gave up 2 bases, with 13 bases separating them. CDR3 in DNA: TGTGCCAGCAGTGAGGTGGGTGGTCAGAACTATGGCTACACCTTC. Amino acid sequence: CASSEVGGQNYGYTF.

This chain uses TRBV27 with TRBJ1-1, with 8 nucleotides matching TRBD1. The CDR3 has 16 residues. With V trimmed by 6 bases and J by 1 base, 10 bases remained unmatched. CDR1 and CDR2 from the germline V gene are MNHEY and SMNVEV (reference sequence). CDR3: CASRNIRGLGNTEAFF. In nucleotides, the CDR3 is TGTGCCAGCAGGAACATCAGGGGGCTCGGGAACACTGAAGCTTTCTTT.

The chain links TRBV12-3 or TRBV12-4 to TRBJ1-2; perhaps TRBD1 as D (6 bases). CDR3 length: 12 amino acids. V lost 5 bases and J 10 bases, leaving 14 bases between the germline ends. This CDR3 is CASSPPGHDYTF. The DNA for the CDR3 is TGTGCCAGCAGTCCGCCGGGACACGACTACACCTTC.

This sequence joins TRBV30 and TRBJ2-7, with 8 bases aligning to TRBD2. CDR1 and CDR2 from the germline V gene are GTSNPN and SVGIG (reference sequence). Trimming took 2 bases from V and 7 from J; bases not matched to a gene: 7. CDR3 length: 13 amino acids. The CDR3 coding sequence is TGTGCCTGGAGTTCCGGACTAGCAGGGGAGCAGTACTTC. It codes for CAWSSGLAGEQYF.

V is TRBV5-6 and J is TRBJ2-1; D remains ambiguous. Trimming stripped 4 bases from V and 2 bases from J, with 13 bases between. Germline CDR1 reads SGHDT; CDR2 reads YYEEEE. The CDR3 consists of 15 residues. The CDR3 spells CASSPSRGPYNEQFF. The CDR3 nucleotides are TGTGCCAGCAGCCCATCCCGTGGACCCTACAATGAGCAGTTCTTC.

A word on this clone: The same CDR3 is also encoded by other DNA sequences in this sample. V is TRBV5-6 and J is TRBJ2-5; D may be TRBD2 (5 bases). Trimming took off 0 bases at V and 5 bases at J, with 8 bases between the two ends. This CDR3 contains 13 residues. CDR1 and CDR2 from the germline V gene are SGHDT and YYEEEE. The CDR3 protein is CASSLELVETQYF. The CDR3 DNA follows: TGTGCCAGCAGCTTGGAACTAGTGGAGACCCAGTACTTC.

CDR3 protein: CAWSGSGGAYGYTF. In DNA form, the CDR3 reads TGTGCCTGGAGTGGTTCGGGGGGCGCCTATGGCTACACCTTC. The J gene is TRBJ1-2, the V gene TRBV30; weak D call: TRBD1 (6 bases). This CDR3 has 14 residues. Per germline, CDR1 GTSNPN and CDR2 SVGIG (reference sequence). The V gene lost 1 base and the J gene lost 4 bases, with 13 bases spanning the gap. The full variable domain, completed using reference TRBV30 and TRBJ1-2, is SQTIHQWPATLVQPVGSPLSLECTVEGTSNPNLYWYRQAAGRGLQLLFYSVGIGQISSEVPQNLSASRPQDRQFILSSKKLLLSDSGFYLCAWSGSGGAYGYTFGSGTRLTVV.

The rearrangement links TRBV27 to TRBJ2-5, with 9 bases aligning to TRBD2. Germline assignment: CDR1 MNHEY and CDR2 SMNVEV (reference sequence). Trimming at V came to 5 bases and at J to 5 bases, leaving 9 bases not matched to a gene. This CDR3 region has 15 residues. In nucleotides, the CDR3 is TGTGCCAGCAGTCCAGGAGCGGGGGGTGGGGAGACCCAGTACTTC. It specifies CASSPGAGGGETQYF.

This clone occurred once. The chain has TRBV7-3 and TRBJ2-3; D is unclear. Germline V gives CDR1 SGHTA, CDR2 FQGTGA. The CDR3 runs to 16 residues. Deletions cut 5 bases from V and 1 base from J, with 16 bases between. As DNA, the CDR3 is TGTGCCAGCAGCCCATTTTCGGGCGGTCGCACAGATACGCAGTATTTT. Translated: CASSPFSGGRTDTQYF.

CDR3 coding DNA: TGTGCCAGCAGTTATATCGCAGGGGTTGCTGGGGCCAACGTCCTGACTTTC. This encodes CASSYIAGVAGANVLTF. The chain couples TRBV6-2 or TRBV6-3 to TRBJ2-6; a weak D match, TRBD1 (6 bases). Germline CDR1 is MNHEY and CDR2 is SVGEGT. The V end lost 3 bases, the J end lost 2 bases, and 14 bases lay between the germline ends. CDR3 length: 17 amino acids.

The chain has TRBV2 and TRBJ1-3; D might be TRBD1 (6 bases). Trimming cost V 2 bases and J 2 bases, with 7 bases left between them. Germline V gives CDR1 SNHLY, CDR2 FYNNEI. The CDR3 loop spans 14 amino acids. The CDR3 spells CASSEPGAGNTIYF. The CDR3 nucleotides are TGTGCCAGCAGTGAACCAGGGGCTGGAAACACCATATATTTT.

The CDR3, as DNA: TGTGCCAGCAGCCTAACAGGGGATCCCACAGATACGCAGTATTTT. Its translation is CASSLTGDPTDTQYF. V gene TRBV14 combines with J gene TRBJ2-3; 7 bases are a match to TRBD1. Germline V gene lookup returns CDR1 SGHDN and CDR2 FVKESK. There are 15 residues in the CDR3. After removal of 4 bases from V and 2 bases from J, the junction contained 6 bases not matched to a gene.

The rearrangement uses TRBV28 and TRBJ2-3, with 8 positions matching TRBD1. V shed 3 bases, J shed 3 bases, and the junction held 2 bases outside the gene matches. The germline CDR1 and CDR2 sequences are MDHEN and SYDVKM. The CDR3 consists of 14 residues. The CDR3 here is CASSLDRVTDTQYF. The CDR3 nucleotides read TGTGCCAGCAGTTTGGACAGGGTGACAGATACGCAGTATTTT.

V and J are TRBV7-9 and TRBJ1-2; 10 nucleotides agree with TRBD1. V was clipped by 2 bases and J by 8 bases; unmatched bases: 11. The CDR3 is made up of 16 amino acids. Germline-derived CDR1 and CDR2 are SEHNR and FQNEAQ (reference sequence). The CDR3 sequence is CASSLPGTGEYQGYTF. Written as DNA, the CDR3 is TGTGCCAGCAGCTTACCCGGGACAGGGGAATATCAGGGCTACACCTTC.

This clone was seen a single time. The chain joins TRBV5-4 to TRBJ2-7, with 8 bases matching TRBD2. Germline CDR1 and CDR2: SGHNT and YYREEE (reference sequence). V was pared by 4 bases and J by 5 bases, with 11 bases of the junction left unmatched. The CDR3 runs to 15 residues. The CDR3 bases are TGTGCCAGCAGCCTCGCGGGCGGGGGGCGCCACGAGCAGTACTTC. This sequence encodes CASSLAGGGRHEQYF.

The chain combines TRBV7-2 with TRBJ1-5, with D perhaps TRBD1 (5 bases). The V gene's germline CDR1 is SGHTA and CDR2 FQGNSA. The CDR3 extends over 15 amino acids. Trimming shortened V by 0 bases and J by 5 bases, and 11 bases separated the two germline ends. CDR3 in DNA: TGTGCCAGCAGCTTAGCAGGGGCTAGAGATCAGCCCCAGCATTTT. Translation: CASSLAGARDQPQHF.

This rearrangement joins TRBV5-8 to TRBJ1-2; no firm D call. The CDR3 is 10 amino acids. The V and J ends lost 4 bases and 7 bases respectively, with 5 bases between them. Germline CDR1 is SGHTS and CDR2 is YDEGEE. This chain's CDR3 is CASSRSGYTF. Written as DNA, the CDR3 is TGTGCCAGCAGCCGCAGTGGCTACACCTTC.

The rearrangement uses TRBV19 and TRBJ1-4; no clear D. The length of the CDR3 is 13 residues. Germline loops: CDR1 LNHDA, CDR2 SQIVND (reference sequence). Trimming removed 6 bases at V and 0 bases at J, with 5 bases between. CDR3 amino acids: CASRDTTNEKLFF. Here the CDR3 DNA reads TGTGCCAGTAGGGATACAACTAATGAAAAACTGTTTTTT.